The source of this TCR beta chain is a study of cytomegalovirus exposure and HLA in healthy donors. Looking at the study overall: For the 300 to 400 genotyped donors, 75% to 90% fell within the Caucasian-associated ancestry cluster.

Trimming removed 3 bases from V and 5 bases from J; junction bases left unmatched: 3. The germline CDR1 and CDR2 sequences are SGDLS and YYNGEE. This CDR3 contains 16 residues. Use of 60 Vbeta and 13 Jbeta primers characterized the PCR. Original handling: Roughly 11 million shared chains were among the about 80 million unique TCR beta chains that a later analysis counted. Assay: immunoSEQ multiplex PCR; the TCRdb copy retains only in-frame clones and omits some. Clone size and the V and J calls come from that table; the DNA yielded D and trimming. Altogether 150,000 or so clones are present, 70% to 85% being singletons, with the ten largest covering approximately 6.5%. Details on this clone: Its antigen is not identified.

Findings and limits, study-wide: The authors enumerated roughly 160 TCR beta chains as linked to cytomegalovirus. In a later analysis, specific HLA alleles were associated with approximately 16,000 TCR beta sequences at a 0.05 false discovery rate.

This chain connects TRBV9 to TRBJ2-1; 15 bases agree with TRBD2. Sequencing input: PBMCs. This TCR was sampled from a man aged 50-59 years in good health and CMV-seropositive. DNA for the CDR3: TGTGCCAGCAGCGCCGGACTAGCGGGGGGGAACAATGAGCAGTTCTTC. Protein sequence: CASSAGLAGGNNEQFF.